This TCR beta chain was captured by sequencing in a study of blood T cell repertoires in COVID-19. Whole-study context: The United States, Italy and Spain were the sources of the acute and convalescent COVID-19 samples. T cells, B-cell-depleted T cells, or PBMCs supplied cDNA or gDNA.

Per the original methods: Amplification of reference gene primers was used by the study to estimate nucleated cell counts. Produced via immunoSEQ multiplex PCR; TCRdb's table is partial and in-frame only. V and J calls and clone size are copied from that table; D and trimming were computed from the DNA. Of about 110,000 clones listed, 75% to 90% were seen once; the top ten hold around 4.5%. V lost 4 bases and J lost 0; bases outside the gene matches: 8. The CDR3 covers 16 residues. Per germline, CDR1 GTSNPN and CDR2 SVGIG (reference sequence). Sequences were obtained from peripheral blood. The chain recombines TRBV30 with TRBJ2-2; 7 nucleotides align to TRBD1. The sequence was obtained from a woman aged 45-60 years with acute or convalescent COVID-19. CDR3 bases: TGTGCCTGGAACCAGAAGGACAGGACGAACACCGGGGAGCTGTTTTTT. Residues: CAWNQKDRTNTGELFF.